The entry below describes one T cell receptor (beta chain). The antigen is unknown. The assay was immunoSEQ multiplex PCR, and TCRdb's table has in-frame clones only and misses some. Of 100,000 to 150,000 clones listed, more than 80% were seen once; the top ten hold 5.4%. This entry is derived from a study of T cell responses to AZD1222 COVID-19 vaccine. In the study overall: Second-dose intervals of approximately 4 or approximately 12 weeks were pooled. Findings and caveats of the study: Unmutated variant regions are reportedly targeted by nearly half of spike-specific TCRs. The donors showed a predominance of white British ancestry and of females, with possible underestimation of clonal diversity. Elevations in Spike-specific TCR breadth and depth followed administration of two AZD1222 doses.

This CDR3 is built from 11 residues. The V end lost 10 bases, the J end lost 8 bases, and 14 bases lay between the germline ends. Germline values: CDR1 MDHEN, CDR2 SYDVKM. This sequence was found in an adult in good health. The sample was peripheral blood, taken on day 0 of AZD1222 vaccination. The rearrangement joins TRBV28 to TRBJ1-2; D is undetermined. This CDR3 reads CAITNGLGYTF. The CDR3 DNA sequence: TGTGCCATTACTAACGGGCTCGGCTACACCTTC.